One TCR beta chain is described in this entry. Original analysis: Reference gene primer amplification gave estimated nucleated cell counts. The data were produced by immunoSEQ multiplex PCR, yet TCRdb's version contains in-frame clones alone and is incomplete. V, J and clone size are taken as reported in that table, and D and trimming were inferred from the DNA itself. The table has about 200,000 clones, about 88% seen once. This specimen belongs to a study of blood T cell repertoires in COVID-19. The CDR3 totals 14 residues. CDR1 is SEHNR and CDR2 is FQNEAQ in the germline V gene (reference sequence). Unmatched junction bases numbered 7, after V lost 5 bases and J lost 5 bases.

Input material: peripheral blood. The receptor's source is a man aged 18 to 35 with active or convalescent COVID-19. V and J are TRBV7-9 and TRBJ1-2, with 8 bases that match TRBD1. The CDR3 nucleotides read TGTGCCAGCAGCAAAGGACAGGGAAGATATGGCTACACCTTC. It is translated as CASSKGQGRYGYTF.